The sequence of this T cell receptor beta chain was determined in a study of T cell responses to AZD1222 COVID-19 vaccine (dated by TCRdb to the early 2020s). At the level of the whole study: AZD1222 recipients whose second dose came at about 4 weeks and those whose second dose came at about 12 weeks were combined into one group, since spike-specific TCR depth and breadth did not differ between the two schedules. A total of 233 trial participants underwent TCR sequencing, of whom some 210 received two doses of AZD1222 and about 25 received two doses of the MenACWY control vaccine. Trial participants were enrolled by age into subgroups of 18-55, 56-69 and 70-plus years, and about 150, 27 and 61 TCR-sequenced participants, respectively, were included in these subgroups.

This specimen's time point label, per the study, means: baseline before first vaccination. Vaccinee samples came from UK trials COV001 and COV002, including a single-blind randomized controlled phase 2/3 trial of AZD1222 (ChAdOx1 nCoV-19) in healthy adults. For TCRbeta chain sequencing, PBMC samples from trial participants were taken at day 0 and at day 28 after the second dose. As for this clone: It has no known antigen specificity. Base quality data are lacking; no much larger clone is found one base away.

Findings and caveats that apply to the study as a whole: The vaccine-associated CD4 TCRs covered the entire spike protein, and the dominant responses fell in regions 160-218 and 743-854. The 56-69-year group was small, and its depth increase did not reach significance, likely because of low power. Nearly half of unique spike-specific TCRs reportedly recognized epitopes outside regions mutated in the B.1.351 and B.1.1.7 variants. Conclusions about previously exposed vaccinees are limited because only a handful of AZD1222 recipients were SARS-CoV-2 seropositive at baseline. Because no samples from the day 14 peak response were available, repertoires could be characterized only after the peak T cell response. Most participants were white British and females outnumbered males, and the authors suggested that clonal diversity may have been underestimated. After two AZD1222 doses, both the breadth and the depth of spike-specific TCRs were significantly higher than at day 0 and than in MenACWY recipients.

The CDR3 regions of human TCRbeta chains were subjected to immunosequencing. On the study's bioinformatics: TCRs in the repertoires were matched against a reference library of SARS-CoV-2-specific TCRs that had been generated with the MIRA antigen-specificity platform. Breadth meant the fraction of unique TCRs that were SARS-CoV-2-associated, whereas depth meant the fraction of total T cells that were SARS-CoV-2-associated. Using the MIRA data, each spike-specific TCR was mapped to the spike region that the TCR reacts to and placed in a CD4 or CD8 class. Log10-transformed breadth and depth values were compared by one-way ANOVA with Sidak's multiple comparisons tests. This immuneACCESS table, as held by TCRdb, lists in-frame sequences with V and J called but not all clones. Of the missing ones, under half trace to an unresolved V gene in checked studies; the others have no known cause. The DNA gave D and trimming, while V, J and clone size come from that table. The sample profile shows 95,000 to 130,000 clones; 70% to 90% of them were found once. The ten top clones hold approximately 10% of the sample.

Relative to germline, V is 5 bases shorter and J is 3 bases shorter, with 8 bases between their ends. The germline V gene (reference sequence) sets CDR1 to DFQATT and CDR2 to SNEGSKA. From its cysteine to its phenylalanine, the CDR3 spans 11 amino acids. Here the CDR3 DNA is all that survives: 33 bases in frame from base 1. The V and J segments used are TRBV20-1 and TRBJ2-7; the D gene is possibly TRBD1, with 5 bases matching. The clonotype was recovered from an adult in good health. The material was peripheral blood, obtained on day 0 of AZD1222 vaccination. The CDR3 protein: CSAPDNYEQYF. In nucleotides, the sequence is TGCAGTGCTCCGGACAACTACGAGCAGTACTTC.